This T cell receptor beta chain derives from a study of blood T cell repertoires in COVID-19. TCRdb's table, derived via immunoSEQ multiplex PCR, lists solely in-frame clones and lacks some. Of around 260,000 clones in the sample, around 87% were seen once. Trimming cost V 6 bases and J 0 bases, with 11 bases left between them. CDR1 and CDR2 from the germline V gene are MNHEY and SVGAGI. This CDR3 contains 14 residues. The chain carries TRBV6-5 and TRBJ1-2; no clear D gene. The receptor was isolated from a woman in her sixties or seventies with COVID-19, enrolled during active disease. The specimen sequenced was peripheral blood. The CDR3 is CASSRDKANYGYTF. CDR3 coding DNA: TGTGCCAGCAGCCGCGACAAAGCTAACTATGGCTACACCTTC.